This note documents a single TCR beta chain sequence. As handled by the study authors: Estimation of nucleated cell counts was performed using reference gene primer amplification. TCRdb's table, derived via immunoSEQ multiplex PCR, lists solely in-frame clones and lacks some. That table supplies the V and J calls and clone size; D and trimming were determined from the DNA. The sample records roughly 150,000 clones, less than 90% being singletons. The source of the sample is a study of blood T cell repertoires in COVID-19. About the study: T cells, B-cell-depleted T cells, or PBMCs provided the cDNA or gDNA that served as material.

Germline loops: CDR1 MNHNY, CDR2 SVGAGI (reference sequence). The V and J ends lost 5 bases and 2 bases, in that order; junction bases with no gene match: 13. This CDR3 comprises 17 residues. The sequenced sample was peripheral blood. This chain connects TRBV6-6 to TRBJ2-3; 7 positions match TRBD2. The TCR was taken from a woman aged 70-85 years with acute or convalescent COVID-19. The CDR3 coding sequence is TGTGCCAGCAGTCCCGGGGCCCAGCGGGGAGCCACAGATACGCAGTATTTT. This translates into CASSPGAQRGATDTQYF.